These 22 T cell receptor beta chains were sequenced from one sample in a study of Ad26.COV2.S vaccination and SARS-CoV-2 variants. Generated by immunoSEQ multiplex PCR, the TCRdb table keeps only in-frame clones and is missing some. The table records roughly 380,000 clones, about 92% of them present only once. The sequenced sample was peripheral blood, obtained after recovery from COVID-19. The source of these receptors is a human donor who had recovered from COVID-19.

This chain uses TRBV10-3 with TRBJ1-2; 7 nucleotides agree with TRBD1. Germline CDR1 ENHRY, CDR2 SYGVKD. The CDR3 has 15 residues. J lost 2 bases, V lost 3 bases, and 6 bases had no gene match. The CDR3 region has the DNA TGTGCCATCAGTGATCGACAGGGAGTAAACTATGGCTACACCTTC. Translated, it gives CAISDRQGVNYGYTF.

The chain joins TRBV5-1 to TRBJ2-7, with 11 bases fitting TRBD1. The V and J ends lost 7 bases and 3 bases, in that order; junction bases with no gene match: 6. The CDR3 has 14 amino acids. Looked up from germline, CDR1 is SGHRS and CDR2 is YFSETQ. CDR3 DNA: TGCGCCAGCGCCCCCGGGACAGGGGGCTACGAGCAGTACTTC. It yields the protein CASAPGTGGYEQYF. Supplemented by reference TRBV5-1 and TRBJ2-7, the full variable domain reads KAGVTQTPRYLIKTRGQQVTLSCSPISGHRSVSWYQQTPGQGLQFLFEYFSETQRNKGNFPGRFSGRQFSNSRSEMNVSTLELGDSALYLCASAPGTGGYEQYFGPGTRLTVT.

CDR3: CASSDGNRETQYF. In nucleotides, the CDR3 is TGTGCCAGCAGTGACGGGAACAGAGAGACCCAGTACTTC. V and J are TRBV2 and TRBJ2-5, with D possibly being TRBD2 (5 bases). Germline V gene sequence: CDR1 SNHLY, CDR2 FYNNEI. V was pared by 3 bases and J by 4 bases, with 9 bases between. The CDR3 totals 13 residues.

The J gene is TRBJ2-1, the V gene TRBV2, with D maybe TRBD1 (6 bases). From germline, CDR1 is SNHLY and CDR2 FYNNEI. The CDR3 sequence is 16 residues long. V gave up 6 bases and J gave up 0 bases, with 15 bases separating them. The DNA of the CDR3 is TGTGCCAGCAGCTCACAGGGCCCCCTCTCCTACAATGAGCAGTTCTTC. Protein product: CASSSQGPLSYNEQFF.

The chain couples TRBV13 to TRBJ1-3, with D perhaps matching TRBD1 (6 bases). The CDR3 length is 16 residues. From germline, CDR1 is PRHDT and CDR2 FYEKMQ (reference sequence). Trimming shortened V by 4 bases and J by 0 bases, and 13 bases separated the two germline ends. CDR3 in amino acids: CASSSWDTSSGNTIYF. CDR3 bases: TGTGCCAGCAGCTCATGGGACACCTCCTCTGGAAACACCATATATTTT.

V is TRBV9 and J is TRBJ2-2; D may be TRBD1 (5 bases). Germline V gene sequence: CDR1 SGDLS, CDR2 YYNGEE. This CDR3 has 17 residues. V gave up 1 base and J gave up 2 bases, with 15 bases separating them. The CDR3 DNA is TGTGCCAGCAGCGTAAACGCCCCCCAGGGCAACACCGGGGAGCTGTTTTTT. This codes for CASSVNAPQGNTGELFF.

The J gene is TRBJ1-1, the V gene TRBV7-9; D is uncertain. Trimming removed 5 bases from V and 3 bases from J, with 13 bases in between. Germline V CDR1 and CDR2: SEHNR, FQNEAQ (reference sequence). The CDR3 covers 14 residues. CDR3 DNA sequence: TGTGCCAGCAGCAATTATGGTATTTACACTGAAGCTTTCTTT. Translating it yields CASSNYGIYTEAFF. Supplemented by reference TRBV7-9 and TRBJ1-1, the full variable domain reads DTGVSQNPRHKITKRGQNVTFRCDPISEHNRLYWYRQTLGQGPEFLTYFQNEAQLEKSRLLSDRFSAERPKGSFSTLEIQRTEQGDSAMYLCASSNYGIYTEAFFGQGTRLTVV.

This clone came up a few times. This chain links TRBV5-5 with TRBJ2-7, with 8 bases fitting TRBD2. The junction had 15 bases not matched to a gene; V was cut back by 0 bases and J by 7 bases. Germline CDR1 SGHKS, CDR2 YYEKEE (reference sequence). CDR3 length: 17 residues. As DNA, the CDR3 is TGTGCCAGCAGCTTGGGAGAGATTAGCGGGGTTCCTTGGGAGCAGTACTTC. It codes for CASSLGEISGVPWEQYF.

CDR3 coding DNA: TGTGCCAGCAGCTTATCAGGGTTGGGTACCGGGGAGCTGTTTTTT. This codes for CASSLSGLGTGELFF. V gene TRBV11-2 combines with J gene TRBJ2-2; possible D gene TRBD1, 5 bases. Germline V gives CDR1 SGHAT, CDR2 FQNNGV. The CDR3 is 15 amino acids. The ends were cut back, 2 bases at V and 5 bases at J, with 12 bases in the middle.

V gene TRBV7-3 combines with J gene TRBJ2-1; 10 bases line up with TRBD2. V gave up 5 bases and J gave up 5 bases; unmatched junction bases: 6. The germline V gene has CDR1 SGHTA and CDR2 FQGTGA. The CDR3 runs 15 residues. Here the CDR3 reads CASSTQRGGHNEQFF. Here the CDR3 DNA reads TGTGCCAGCAGCACCCAGCGGGGGGGCCACAATGAGCAGTTCTTC.

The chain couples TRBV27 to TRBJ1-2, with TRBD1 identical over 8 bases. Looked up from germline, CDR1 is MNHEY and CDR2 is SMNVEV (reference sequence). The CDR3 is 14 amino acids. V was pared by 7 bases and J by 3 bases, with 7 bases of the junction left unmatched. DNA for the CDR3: TGTGCCAGCACCCAGGCAGGGGGCGACTATGGCTACACCTTC. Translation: CASTQAGGDYGYTF.

CDR3 coding DNA: TGTGCCAGCAGCCAACCCGGACTAGCGGGGGGGTCCAATGAGCAGTTCTTC. Residues: CASSQPGLAGGSNEQFF. The chain carries TRBV3-1 (or the pseudogene TRBV3-2) and TRBJ2-1; TRBD2 matches at 15 bases. The germline gives CDR1 LGHDT, CDR2 YNNKEL (reference sequence). CDR3 length equals 17 residues. J was trimmed by 6 bases and V by 2 bases; bases with no gene match: 5.

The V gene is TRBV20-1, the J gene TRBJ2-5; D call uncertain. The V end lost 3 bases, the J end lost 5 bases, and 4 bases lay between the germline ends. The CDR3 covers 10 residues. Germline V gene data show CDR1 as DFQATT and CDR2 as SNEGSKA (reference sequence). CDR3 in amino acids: CSARRETQYF. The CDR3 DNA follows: TGCAGTGCTAGGCGGGAGACCCAGTACTTC.

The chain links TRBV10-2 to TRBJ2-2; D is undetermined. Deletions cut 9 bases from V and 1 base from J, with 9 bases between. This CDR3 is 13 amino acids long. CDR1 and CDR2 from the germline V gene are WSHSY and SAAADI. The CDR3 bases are TGCGCCAGTAAAGGCAAGAACACCGGGGAGCTGTTTTTT. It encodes CASKGKNTGELFF.

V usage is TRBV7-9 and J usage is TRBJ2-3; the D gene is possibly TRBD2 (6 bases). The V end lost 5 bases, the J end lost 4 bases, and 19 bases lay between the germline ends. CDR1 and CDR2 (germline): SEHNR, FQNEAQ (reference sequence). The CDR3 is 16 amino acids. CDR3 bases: TGTGCCAGCAGCCCCGTGGGGGGAGCCACCCCAGATACGCAGTATTTT. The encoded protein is CASSPVGGATPDTQYF.

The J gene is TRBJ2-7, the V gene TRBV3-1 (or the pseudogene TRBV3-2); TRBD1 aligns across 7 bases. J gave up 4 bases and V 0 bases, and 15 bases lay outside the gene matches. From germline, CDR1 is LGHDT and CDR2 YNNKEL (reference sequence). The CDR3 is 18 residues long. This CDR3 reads CASSQDLPHRDSNYEQYF. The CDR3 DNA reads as TGTGCCAGCAGCCAAGATCTCCCACACCGGGACAGCAATTACGAGCAGTACTTC.

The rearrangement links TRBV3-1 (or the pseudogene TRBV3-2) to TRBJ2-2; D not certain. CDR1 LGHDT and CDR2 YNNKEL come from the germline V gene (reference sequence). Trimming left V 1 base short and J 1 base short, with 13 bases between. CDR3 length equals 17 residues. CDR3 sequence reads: CASSQGASTVNTGELFF. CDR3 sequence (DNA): TGTGCCAGCAGCCAAGGAGCCTCGACCGTGAACACCGGGGAGCTGTTTTTT.

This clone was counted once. The CDR3, as DNA: TGTGCCAGCAGCCATCCCTACGAGCAGTACTTC. Translating it yields CASSHPYEQYF. The genes are TRBV11-2 and TRBJ2-7, with D uncertain. The CDR3 has 11 residues. Trimming took 5 bases from V and 2 from J, leaving 4 bases between them. Germline assignment: CDR1 SGHAT and CDR2 FQNNGV.

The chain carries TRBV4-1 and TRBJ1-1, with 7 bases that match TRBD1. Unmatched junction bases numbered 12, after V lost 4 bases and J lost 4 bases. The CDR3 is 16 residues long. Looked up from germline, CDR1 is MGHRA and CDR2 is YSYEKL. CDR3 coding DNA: TGCGCCAGCAGCCCCGGAGGGACAGTCTTGGGCACTGAAGCTTTCTTT. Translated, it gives CASSPGGTVLGTEAFF.

DNA of the CDR3: TGTGCCAGCAGGAGAGACGGATACTCCTACGAGCAGTACTTC. Its protein is CASRRDGYSYEQYF. The chain links TRBV5-6 to TRBJ2-7; no definite D call. This CDR3 spans 14 amino acids. Germline loops: CDR1 SGHDT, CDR2 YYEEEE. V dropped 5 bases and J dropped 0 bases, with 12 bases sitting between them.

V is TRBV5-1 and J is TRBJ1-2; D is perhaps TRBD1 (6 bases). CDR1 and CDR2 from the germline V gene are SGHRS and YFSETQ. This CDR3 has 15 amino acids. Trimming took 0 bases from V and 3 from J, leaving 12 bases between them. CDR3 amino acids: CASSLVAGGDYGYTF. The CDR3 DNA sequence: TGCGCCAGCAGCTTGGTGGCGGGGGGCGACTATGGCTACACCTTC.

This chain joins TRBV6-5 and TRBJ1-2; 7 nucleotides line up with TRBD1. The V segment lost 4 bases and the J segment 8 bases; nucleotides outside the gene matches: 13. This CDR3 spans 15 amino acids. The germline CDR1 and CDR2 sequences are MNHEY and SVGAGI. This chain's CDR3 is CASSLATTGLGGYTF. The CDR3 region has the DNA TGTGCCAGCAGTTTAGCTACGACAGGGCTCGGCGGCTACACCTTC.